The subject of this entry is one T cell receptor beta chain. The antigen is unknown. The sample originates from a study of cytotoxic CD8 clonotypes in ibrutinib-treated CLL. Study context: Responses: around 24 partial, 2 complete; after median about 70 months, approximately 14 stayed remitted, around twelve progressed. Regarding the study as a whole: Among the clonotypes, public ones were uncommon and contracted or held stable on treatment.

This CDR3 is 14 amino acids long. V gave up 5 bases and J gave up 5 bases; unmatched junction bases: 7. The germline V gene has CDR1 SGHTA and CDR2 FQGNSA. Depths of 1 in 200,000 to 1 in 1 million T cells were the sequencing target. The repertoire was sequenced with immunoSEQ multiplex PCR; TCRdb's copy has only in-frame clones and lacks some. This sample yields over 140,000 clones, of which around 81% are seen a single time; about 7.4% belongs to the top ten. Here the sequenced sample was PBMCs, taken after 36 months of ibrutinib treatment. The genes are TRBV7-2 and TRBJ2-7, with 9 nucleotides matching TRBD2. The clonotype originates from a human donor with chronic lymphocytic leukemia. CDR3 nucleotides: TGTGCCAGCAGCCGCGGGACTAGCCGACACGAGCAGTACTTC. This gives the protein CASSRGTSRHEQYF.